Presented here are 22 T cell receptor beta chains from one specimen sequenced in a study of shared clonotypes between healthy human individuals. Only in-frame clones appear in the TCRdb table, and some are missing; sequencing was by immunoSEQ multiplex PCR. The data contain roughly 650,000 clones, roughly 97% of them singletons. The specimen sequenced was naive CD4+ T cells sorted from blood. Subset specified: CD45RA+ positively selected. These receptors were collected from a woman under 40 in good health.

V and J are TRBV5-6 and TRBJ1-1, with D possibly TRBD1 on 6 matching bases. The germline gives CDR1 SGHDT, CDR2 YYEEEE. Trimming shortened V by 2 bases and J by 1 base, and 12 bases separated the two germline ends. CDR3 size: 15 residues. CDR3 DNA: TGTGCCAGCAGCTTAGTGGGCAGGGGGAACACTGAAGCTTTCTTT. The encoded protein is CASSLVGRGNTEAFF.

This chain joins TRBV7-8 and TRBJ2-1, with D possibly being TRBD1 (5 bases). The CDR3 is 11 residues long. V was shortened by 2 bases and J by 12 bases, with 8 bases between the two germline ends. Per the germline V gene, CDR1 is SGHVS and CDR2 is FQNEAQ. Written as DNA, the CDR3 is TGTGCCAGCAGCTTAACAGGTGGGCAGTTCTTC. It encodes CASSLTGGQFF.

This sequence joins TRBV6-1 and TRBJ1-2; 7 positions match TRBD1. This CDR3 region has 15 residues. V was clipped by 6 bases and J by 8 bases; unmatched bases: 15. CDR1 MNHNS and CDR2 SASEGT come from the germline V gene. The CDR3 DNA sequence: TGTGCCAGCAGGCCTCCGGGACAGCGGGGGTTCGGCTACACCTTC. Protein product: CASRPPGQRGFGYTF.

The J gene is TRBJ2-3, the V gene TRBV6-1; D is undetermined. V was trimmed by 5 bases and J by 1 base, leaving 7 bases between them. The CDR3 has 13 residues. Per the germline V gene, CDR1 is MNHNS and CDR2 is SASEGT. CDR3 protein: CASSPTGTDTQYF. CDR3 nucleotides: TGTGCCAGCAGTCCTACAGGCACAGATACGCAGTATTTT.

This clone was recorded once. This rearrangement joins TRBV6-5 to TRBJ2-7; TRBD1 aligns across 10 bases. Germline assignment: CDR1 MNHEY and CDR2 SVGAGI. V lost 0 bases and J lost 4; bases outside the gene matches: 3. CDR3 size: 15 residues. CDR3 sequence (DNA): TGTGCCAGCAGTTACTCGGACAGGGGGGGATACGAGCAGTACTTC. Encoded protein: CASSYSDRGGYEQYF.

CDR3 bases: TGCGCCAGCAGCTACTCCTCATACGAGCAGTACTTC. Residues: CASSYSSYEQYF. J is TRBJ2-7 and V is TRBV5-1; D ambiguous. Trimming stripped 3 bases from V and 4 bases from J, with 8 bases between. Per germline, CDR1 SGHRS and CDR2 YFSETQ. CDR3 length: 12 residues.

The V gene is TRBV10-3, the J gene TRBJ2-1; D is uncertain. The CDR3 runs to 15 residues. Trimming stripped 0 bases from V and 4 bases from J, with 10 bases between. Germline-derived CDR1 and CDR2 are ENHRY and SYGVKD. The CDR3 loop is CAISESLDEYNEQFF. As DNA, the CDR3 is TGTGCCATCAGTGAGTCGTTGGACGAGTACAATGAGCAGTTCTTC.

The genes are TRBV5-1 and TRBJ2-1; tentative D call: TRBD2 (6 bases). Trimming stripped 4 bases from V and 3 bases from J, with 14 bases between. The CDR3 has 15 amino acids. CDR1 and CDR2 from the germline V gene are SGHRS and YFSETQ. CDR3 region: CASSANLAYYNEQFF. CDR3 in DNA: TGCGCCAGCAGCGCCAATCTAGCGTACTACAATGAGCAGTTCTTC.

The chain links TRBV19 to TRBJ2-2, with no clear D. The CDR3 is made up of 16 amino acids. Deletions cut 3 bases from V and 4 bases from J, with 15 bases between. Germline CDR1 reads LNHDA; CDR2 reads SQIVND (reference sequence). DNA of the CDR3: TGTGCCAGTAGTATTCATTTGGGCCAGATCACCGGGGAGCTGTTTTTT. Protein sequence: CASSIHLGQITGELFF.

The chain links TRBV27 to TRBJ2-2, with D perhaps TRBD2 (5 bases). The V gene's germline CDR1 is MNHEY and CDR2 SMNVEV (reference sequence). V was trimmed by 8 bases and J by 0 bases, leaving 16 bases between them. This CDR3 comprises 16 residues. CDR3 sequence (DNA): TGTGCCAGCGGACCTCTGAGGGCCCCGAACACCGGGGAGCTGTTTTTT. Encoded protein: CASGPLRAPNTGELFF.

The chain links TRBV2 to TRBJ1-4; tentatively, D is TRBD1 (5 bases). CDR3 length: 12 amino acids. The germline CDR1 and CDR2 sequences are SNHLY and FYNNEI. Trimming cost V 3 bases and J 7 bases, with 6 bases left between them. The CDR3 DNA reads as TGTGCCAGCAGTGAGGGACCTGAAAAACTGTTTTTT. Its translation: CASSEGPEKLFF.

The chain carries TRBV7-9 and TRBJ2-7, with 14 bases lining up with TRBD2. The CDR3 is 15 residues long. V lost 5 bases, J lost 5 bases, and 5 bases stayed unmatched. CDR1 is SEHNR, CDR2 FQNEAQ, per germline (reference sequence). CDR3 region: CASSKGLAGGHEQYF. CDR3 nucleotides: TGTGCCAGCAGCAAAGGACTAGCGGGAGGACACGAGCAGTACTTC. The whole variable domain, remainder taken from reference TRBV7-9 and TRBJ2-7, is DTGVSQNPRHKITKRGQNVTFRCDPISEHNRLYWYRQTLGQGPEFLTYFQNEAQLEKSRLLSDRFSAERPKGSFSTLEIQRTEQGDSAMYLCASSKGLAGGHEQYFGPGTRLTVT.

The rearrangement joins TRBV18 to TRBJ2-3, with D maybe TRBD1 (5 bases). V was cut by 1 base and J by 0 bases, with 8 bases left in between. Germline V lookup: CDR1 KGHSH, CDR2 LQKENI. The CDR3 is 15 amino acids. Here the CDR3 reads CASSPRQTSTDTQYF. CDR3 in DNA: TGTGCCAGCTCACCACGACAGACTAGCACAGATACGCAGTATTTT. The full variable domain, rest sourced from reference TRBV18 and TRBJ2-3, is NAGVMQNPRHLVRRRGQEARLRCSPMKGHSHVYWYRQLPEEGLKFMVYLQKENIIDESGMPKERFSAEFPKEGPSILRIQQVVRGDSAAYFCASSPRQTSTDTQYFGPGTRLTVL.

The V gene is TRBV18, the J gene TRBJ2-7; D is possibly TRBD2 (5 bases). The CDR3 runs to 13 residues. The germline V and J ends were trimmed by 3 bases and 2 bases, with 8 bases remaining between them. Germline V gene sequence: CDR1 KGHSH, CDR2 LQKENI. The CDR3 region is CASSPDGAYEQYF. The DNA for the CDR3 is TGTGCCAGCTCACCGGACGGGGCCTACGAGCAGTACTTC.

The chain recombines TRBV30 with TRBJ2-2, with D hard to call. The CDR3 runs 11 residues. The germline V and J ends were trimmed by 3 bases and 5 bases, with 4 bases remaining between them. Germline CDR1 and CDR2: GTSNPN and SVGIG (reference sequence). The CDR3 nucleotides read TGTGCCTGGAGGTTTACCGGGGAGCTGTTTTTT. The encoded protein is CAWRFTGELFF.

The chain couples TRBV29-1 to TRBJ1-1; D ambiguous. This CDR3 is 13 amino acids long. The germline gives CDR1 SQVTM, CDR2 ANQGSEA. V lost 7 bases, J lost 1 base, and 13 bases lay in between. CDR3 in DNA: TGCAGCGGTGGGAGCGGAGAGAACACTGAAGCTTTCTTT. Protein product: CSGGSGENTEAFF.

This clone occurred once. The V gene is TRBV18, the J gene TRBJ1-2, with D tentatively TRBD1 (5 bases). Trimming took 3 bases from V and 8 from J, leaving 16 bases between them. The germline V gene has CDR1 KGHSH and CDR2 LQKENI. This CDR3 contains 14 residues. The CDR3: CASSPRGETGGYTF. DNA of the CDR3: TGTGCCAGCTCACCCCGGGGGGAAACTGGCGGCTACACCTTC.

The V call is TRBV30, the J call TRBJ2-7; 8 nucleotides agree with TRBD1. Unmatched junction bases numbered 12, after V lost 3 bases and J lost 5 bases. The CDR3 length is 15 residues. The germline V gene has CDR1 GTSNPN and CDR2 SVGIG (reference sequence). The CDR3 DNA sequence: TGTGCCTGGAGCTCCCTCAGGGGGCGAGTTAACGAGCAGTACTTC. Translated, it gives CAWSSLRGRVNEQYF.

The genes are TRBV7-2 and TRBJ1-5, with 8 bases aligning to TRBD1. The germline V gene encodes CDR1 SGHTA and CDR2 FQGNSA. The CDR3 is 13 amino acids. Trimming at V came to 1 base and at J to 15 bases, leaving 8 bases not matched to a gene. The CDR3 sequence: CASSLVAGQGGHF. The CDR3 DNA sequence: TGTGCCAGCAGCTTAGTGGCCGGACAGGGTGGGCATTTT.

This chain joins TRBV6-6 and TRBJ2-7; weak D call: TRBD1 (6 bases). The CDR3 spans 14 residues. The germline V gene has CDR1 MNHNY and CDR2 SVGAGI (reference sequence). Trimming removed 5 bases from V and 0 bases from J, with 11 bases in between. CDR3 in amino acids: CASSATGSSYEQYF. The DNA for the CDR3 is TGTGCCAGCAGTGCCACAGGGAGCTCCTACGAGCAGTACTTC.

This rearrangement joins TRBV11-1 to TRBJ2-5; D call uncertain. The J call may not be correct, given that the DNA end is closer to TRBJ2-7. CDR1 and CDR2 (germline): SGHAT, FQDESV (reference sequence). The CDR3 is made up of 11 amino acids. CDR3 coding DNA: TGTGCCAGCAGCTCCTCCTACGAGCAGTACTTC. Translated: CASSSSYEQYF.

V is TRBV6-6 and J is TRBJ1-2; the D gene is possibly TRBD1 (6 bases). CDR3 size: 13 residues. Germline V lookup: CDR1 MNHNY, CDR2 SVGAGI (reference sequence). Trimming cost V 6 bases and J 4 bases, with 12 bases left between them. The CDR3, as DNA: TGTGCCAGCAGGCAAACAGGGACCTATGGCTACACCTTC. Amino acid sequence: CASRQTGTYGYTF.